This T cell receptor (beta chain) was documented in a study of regulatory T cells in long-lasting Graves disease. Study results and caveats: Persistent Graves' patients showed less TCR diversity than newly diagnosed ones.

To make TCR beta libraries, researchers used iRepertoire HTBI primers and Arm-PCR of CDR3 regions. One entry per CDR3 protein, called by TCRdb with MiXCR from the multiplex PCR reads. Of 700,000 or so distinct CDR3 sequences in the sample, 30% were seen once. Time point meaning: persistent/refractory GD, antithyroid drugs over 5 years with positive TRAb. Extracted PBMC RNA gave rise to the TCR library. With respect to this clonotype: Its antigen remains unidentified.

The germline V and J ends were trimmed by 3 bases and 0 bases, with 11 bases remaining between them. The CDR3 consists of 15 residues. CDR1 SGHTA and CDR2 FQGNSA come from the germline V gene. This chain joins TRBV7-2 and TRBJ1-2; D is uncertain. Specimen: peripheral blood mononuclear cells (PBMCs), collected when the disease was refractory, from a patient treated with antithyroid drugs. The TCR was taken from a female donor with Graves disease. The CDR3 sequence is CASSFRPDSNYGYTF. For the CDR3, the DNA is TGTGCCAGCAGCTTTAGACCAGACTCTAACTATGGCTACACCTTC.